These 7 T cell receptor beta chains share one sample of origin, sequenced in a study of cytotoxic CD8 clonotypes in ibrutinib-treated CLL (dated by TCRdb to about 2021). The method behind the library was the immunoSEQ multiplex PCR assay. In its TCRdb copy, this immuneACCESS table keeps in-frame sequences only and misses some clones. Where compared with another copy, unresolved V genes explain less than half of these, and the others have no known cause. The sample yields fewer than 90,000 clones; 86% were counted once. 5% to 6% of the sample belongs to the ten largest clones. The sequences come from PBMCs, collected before ibrutinib treatment. These receptors were obtained from a human donor with chronic lymphocytic leukemia.

V and J are TRBV20-1 and TRBJ2-5; D perhaps matches TRBD1 (5 bases). Germline CDR1 reads DFQATT; CDR2 reads SNEGSKA (reference sequence). Between the trimmed V and J ends, which lost 8 bases and 4 bases, there was a span of 11 bases. The CDR3 has 11 amino acids. Here the CDR3 reads CSSRQLETQYF. The CDR3 DNA sequence: TGCAGTTCAAGACAGTTAGAGACCCAGTACTTC.

The V call is TRBV5-1, the J call TRBJ2-3; D is undetermined. Trimming removed 0 bases at V and 6 bases at J, with 17 bases between. Germline lookup yields CDR1 SGHRS and CDR2 YFSETQ. The CDR3 totals 16 residues. Written as DNA, the CDR3 is TGCGCCAGCAGCTTGGCGGGCGGCCCACCGGAGGATACGCAGTATTTT. Its translation: CASSLAGGPPEDTQYF. Together with reference TRBV5-1 and TRBJ2-3, the CDR3 gives the full variable domain: KAGVTQTPRYLIKTRGQQVTLSCSPISGHRSVSWYQQTPGQGLQFLFEYFSETQRNKGNFPGRFSGRQFSNSRSEMNVSTLELGDSALYLCASSLAGGPPEDTQYFGPGTRLTVL.

This rearrangement joins TRBV30 to TRBJ1-5; D gene unclear. V was pared by 0 bases and J by 7 bases, with 16 bases between. Germline V gene sequence: CDR1 GTSNPN, CDR2 SVGIG (reference sequence). The CDR3 contains 15 residues. The CDR3 nucleotides read TGTGCCTGGAGTGTAAACTCGGGAGTCGGGCAGCCCCAGCATTTT. As protein: CAWSVNSGVGQPQHF. The full variable domain, with the rest looked up from reference TRBV30 and TRBJ1-5, is SQTIHQWPATLVQPVGSPLSLECTVEGTSNPNLYWYRQAAGRGLQLLFYSVGIGQISSEVPQNLSASRPQDRQFILSSKKLLLSDSGFYLCAWSVNSGVGQPQHFGDGTRLSIL.

The V call is TRBV5-6, the J call TRBJ1-1, with D possibly matching TRBD1 (6 bases). Germline assignment: CDR1 SGHDT and CDR2 YYEEEE. With 1 base removed from V and 1 base from J, the gap between germline ends came to 14 bases. The CDR3 spans 16 residues. In nucleotides, the CDR3 is TGTGCCAGCAGCTTGATCCCCCTGGGACAGAACACTGAAGCTTTCTTT. The encoded protein is CASSLIPLGQNTEAFF.

V is TRBV11-3 and J is TRBJ1-2, with D unclear. V was cut by 2 bases and J by 7 bases, with 14 bases left in between. Germline CDR1 reads SGHNT; CDR2 reads YENEEA. The CDR3 extends over 14 amino acids. The CDR3 DNA reads TGTGCCAGCAGCTTACGGACGCTCGGGAGTGGCTACACCTTC. This codes for CASSLRTLGSGYTF.

This clone was seen once. J is TRBJ1-2 and V is TRBV2, with D possibly matching TRBD1 (6 bases). V lost 6 bases and J lost 8, with 22 bases in between. CDR1 and CDR2 from the germline V gene are SNHLY and FYNNEI. This CDR3 spans 15 amino acids. The CDR3 nucleotides read TGTGCCAGCAGACAAACAGATACAGGGCTGGGGGGCTACACCTTC. Protein product: CASRQTDTGLGGYTF.

The chain combines TRBV9 with TRBJ1-2; 10 bases agree with TRBD1. Trimming removed 4 bases from V and 8 bases from J; junction bases left unmatched: 14. This CDR3 is built from 16 residues. Germline values: CDR1 SGDLS, CDR2 YYNGEE. The CDR3 here is CASSPVPGQGRGGYTF. In DNA, the CDR3 is TGTGCCAGCAGCCCCGTCCCGGGACAGGGGCGAGGAGGCTACACCTTC.